This TCR beta chain is from a study of early T cells in non-severe SARS-CoV-2 infection. Using its own MiXCR run on the 5' RACE reads, TCRdb lists one record per CDR3 protein. The sample lists fewer than 90,000 distinct CDR3 sequences; about 14% were seen once. The germline CDR1 and CDR2 sequences are MNHEY and SMNVEV (reference sequence). This CDR3 spans 15 amino acids. V dropped 3 bases and J dropped 6 bases, with 18 bases sitting between them. The sequence was collected from an adult who was a healthcare worker with PCR-confirmed SARS-CoV-2 infection or an uninfected control (not recorded which). The chain uses TRBV27 and TRBJ2-7; D perhaps matches TRBD2 (7 bases). The sequencing sample was made of whole blood. This CDR3 is CASSFRGAGVLEQYF. CDR3 DNA sequence: TGTGCCAGCAGTTTTCGGGGGGCCGGGGTGCTCGAGCAGTACTTC.